The text below deals with one T cell receptor beta chain. Its target is not known. This sample is drawn from a study of shared clonotypes between healthy human individuals. Per the original methods: Filtering differed, since immunoSEQ gave only junction sequences and no quality scores. The protocol was immunoSEQ multiplex PCR, while the TCRdb copy is restricted to in-frame clones and leaves out a portion. For V, J and clone size, that table is used; D and trimming come from the DNA. The sample includes 180,000 or so clones, over 80% of them seen just once. V dropped 2 bases and J dropped 0 bases, with 17 bases sitting between them. CDR1 and CDR2 (germline): KGHSH, LQKENI. The CDR3 sequence is 18 residues long. Study-wide points: Generation of non-shared clonotypes was less probable than generation of clonotypes shared by all four donors.

Every donor, a Caucasian adult, lived in Nashville, Tennessee. Splitting the CD4+ cells yielded a CD45RA+ naive subset and a CD45RA-negative memory subset. The specimen was naive CD4+ T cells sorted from blood. Subset meaning: CD45RA+ positively selected. The TCR was taken from a woman between 25 and 40 years old in good health. V and J are TRBV18 and TRBJ1-3, with TRBD1 as a possible D gene (5 bases). Here the CDR3 reads CASSPSWTFLPSGNTIYF. The CDR3 DNA reads as TGTGCCAGCTCACCATCCTGGACATTCCTTCCCTCTGGAAACACCATATATTTT.